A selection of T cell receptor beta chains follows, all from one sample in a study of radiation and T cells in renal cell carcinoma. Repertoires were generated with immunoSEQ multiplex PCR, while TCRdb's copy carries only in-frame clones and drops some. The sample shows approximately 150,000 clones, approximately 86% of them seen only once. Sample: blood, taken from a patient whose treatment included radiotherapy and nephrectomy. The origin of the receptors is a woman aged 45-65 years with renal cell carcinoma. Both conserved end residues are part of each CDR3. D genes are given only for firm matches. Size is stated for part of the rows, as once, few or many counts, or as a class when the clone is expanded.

DNA: TGCGCCAGCAGCTTACCGGGGGGTGGCTACACCTTC; CDR3: CASSLPGGGYTF; size: -; V: TRBV5-1; D: -; J: TRBJ1-2
DNA: TGTGCCAGCAGTCAGGGACAGGGGTATCAGCCCCAGCATTTT; CDR3: CASSQGQGYQPQHF; size: -; V: TRBV28; D: TRBD1; J: TRBJ1-5
DNA: TGTGCCAGCAGTTGGTCCTCAGATCCAACTAATGAAAAACTGTTTTTT; CDR3: CASSWSSDPTNEKLFF; size: -; V: TRBV27; D: -; J: TRBJ1-4
DNA: TGTGCCAGCAGCTTCGGAGGGGGGGACGAGCAGTACTTC; CDR3: CASSFGGGDEQYF; size: -; V: TRBV9; D: -; J: TRBJ2-7
DNA: TGTGCCAGCAGCCTCATAGGGGCGCATAATTCACCCCTCCACTTT; CDR3: CASSLIGAHNSPLHF; size: -; V: TRBV7-9; D: -; J: TRBJ1-6
DNA: TGTGCCAGCAGCCCGGACAGCCTGAACACTGAAGCTTTCTTT; CDR3: CASSPDSLNTEAFF; size: -; V: TRBV5-5; D: -; J: TRBJ1-1
DNA: TGTGCCAGCAGTGCCTTAGGAGGGGGGAACACTGAAGCTTTCTTT; CDR3: CASSALGGGNTEAFF; size: -; V: TRBV6-1; D: -; J: TRBJ1-1
DNA: TGTGCCAGTAGTATCTCCCCGGGCGCGGACACCGGGGAGCTGTTTTTT; CDR3: CASSISPGADTGELFF; size: -; V: TRBV19; D: -; J: TRBJ2-2
DNA: TGTGCCAGTAGTAGAGGGACAGGGACTAACTATGGCTACACCTTC; CDR3: CASSRGTGTNYGYTF; size: few; V: TRBV19; D: TRBD1; J: TRBJ1-2
DNA: TGTGCCAGCTTGTCCGGGTTCGAGCAGTACTTC; CDR3: CASLSGFEQYF; size: -; V: TRBV28; D: -; J: TRBJ2-7
DNA: TGTGCCAGCAGCTTATACAGGGGATCACCCCTCCACTTT; CDR3: CASSLYRGSPLHF; size: -; V: TRBV7-2; D: TRBD1; J: TRBJ1-6
DNA: TGTGCCAGCAGCGTTAGGATCACAGATACGCAGTATTTT; CDR3: CASSVRITDTQYF; size: few; V: TRBV4-2; D: -; J: TRBJ2-3
DNA: TGTGCCAGCAGCGAAGGGGCTAGCGGGAGTGGCAATGAGCAGTTCTTC; CDR3: CASSEGASGSGNEQFF; size: -; V: TRBV9; D: TRBD2; J: TRBJ2-1
DNA: TGTGCCAGCAGCCCGGGACAGGGGGACCCTGAAGCTTTCTTT; CDR3: CASSPGQGDPEAFF; size: -; V: TRBV11-3; D: TRBD1; J: TRBJ1-1
DNA: TGTGCCTGGAGTGGGCAGGGGAACACTGAAGCTTTCTTT; CDR3: CAWSGQGNTEAFF; size: few; V: TRBV30; D: -; J: TRBJ1-1
DNA: TGCAGCGTTGAAAGGGGGACAGGGGGCACAGATACGCAGTATTTT; CDR3: CSVERGTGGTDTQYF; size: -; V: TRBV29-1; D: TRBD1; J: TRBJ2-3
DNA: TGTGCCAGCAGTTTAGGGCAGAGCGTCAATCAGCCCCAGCATTTT; CDR3: CASSLGQSVNQPQHF; size: -; V: TRBV27; D: -; J: TRBJ1-5
DNA: TGTGCCAGCGGGTCAGGGGGTGGTGGGGCCAACGTCCTGACTTTC; CDR3: CASGSGGGGANVLTF; size: -; V: TRBV9; D: TRBD1; J: TRBJ2-6
DNA: TGTGCCAGCAGCCAGGGGTGGGCTGGAAACACCATATATTTT; CDR3: CASSQGWAGNTIYF; size: few; V: TRBV7-2; D: -; J: TRBJ1-3
DNA: TGTGCCAGCAGCCAGCCCAGTGAGAGCTATGGCTACACCTTC; CDR3: CASSQPSESYGYTF; size: -; V: TRBV7-9; D: -; J: TRBJ1-2
DNA: TGTGCCAGCAGCCGCCGGGACAGGGACCACAGTGAGCAGTTCTTC; CDR3: CASSRRDRDHSEQFF; size: -; V: TRBV11-2; D: TRBD1; J: TRBJ2-1
DNA: TGTGCCAGCAGCGAGGACAGGGGGCTTGAAAAACTGTTTTTT; CDR3: CASSEDRGLEKLFF; size: few; V: TRBV25-1; D: TRBD1; J: TRBJ1-4
DNA: TGTGCCTGGAGTGTGGAGACCCAGTACTTC; CDR3: CAWSVETQYF; size: few; V: TRBV30; D: -; J: TRBJ2-5
DNA: TGTGCCAGCAGGCGGGGACAAGTACGCTCCTACGAGCAGTACTTC; CDR3: CASRRGQVRSYEQYF; size: few; V: TRBV6-5; D: -; J: TRBJ2-7
DNA: TGTGCCAGCAGCTTATCATCGGTTAGCTCCACTGAAGCTTTCTTT; CDR3: CASSLSSVSSTEAFF; size: -; V: TRBV7-9; D: -; J: TRBJ1-1
DNA: TGTGCCAGCAGCTTAAGCCCTAGCGGATCCTACGAGCAGTACTTC; CDR3: CASSLSPSGSYEQYF; size: once; V: TRBV7-9; D: TRBD2; J: TRBJ2-7
DNA: TGCGCCAGCAGCATTGGACAGAGCTATGGCTACACCTTC; CDR3: CASSIGQSYGYTF; size: -; V: TRBV5-1; D: -; J: TRBJ1-2
DNA: TGCGCCAGCAGTGATGGAGGACTCCGAAACACCGGGGAGCTGTTTTTT; CDR3: CASSDGGLRNTGELFF; size: -; V: TRBV10-1; D: -; J: TRBJ2-2
DNA: TGTGCCAGCAGCTTAATGGGGGCAACTAATGAAAAACTGTTTTTT; CDR3: CASSLMGATNEKLFF; size: -; V: TRBV11-2; D: -; J: TRBJ1-4
DNA: TGTGCCAGCAGTTTGGCAGGGTCTAATGAAAAACTGTTTTTT; CDR3: CASSLAGSNEKLFF; size: -; V: TRBV27; D: -; J: TRBJ1-4
DNA: TGCAGCGTATCCCGGGACACCGCTGAAGCTTTCTTT; CDR3: CSVSRDTAEAFF; size: -; V: TRBV29-1; D: -; J: TRBJ1-1
DNA: TGTGCCAGCAGCTTAGTGTTGAGGACTAGCGGGGACACCGGGGAGCTGTTTTTT; CDR3: CASSLVLRTSGDTGELFF; size: -; V: TRBV7-2; D: TRBD2; J: TRBJ2-2
DNA: TGTGCCATCAGTGCCACGCCCCAGGCCAACGTCCTGACTTTC; CDR3: CAISATPQANVLTF; size: -; V: TRBV10-3; D: -; J: TRBJ2-6
DNA: TGTGCCAGCAGCCAAGTTTACGCCGGGGAGCTGTTTTTT; CDR3: CASSQVYAGELFF; size: -; V: TRBV14; D: -; J: TRBJ2-2
DNA: TGTGCCAGCAGCTTAATCGGCAGCTACGAGCAGTACTTC; CDR3: CASSLIGSYEQYF; size: -; V: TRBV7-9; D: -; J: TRBJ2-7
DNA: TGCGCCAGCAGTGAGTCGGGCGGAGAGGGAGCTTTCTTT; CDR3: CASSESGGEGAFF; size: -; V: TRBV10-1; D: -; J: TRBJ1-1
DNA: TGTGCCAGCAGTGAAATCACTGAAGCTTTCTTT; CDR3: CASSEITEAFF; size: -; V: TRBV25-1; D: -; J: TRBJ1-1
DNA: TGCGCCAGCAGCTTGCAGGGCGGCCCTGAAGCTTTCTTT; CDR3: CASSLQGGPEAFF; size: -; V: TRBV5-1; D: -; J: TRBJ1-1
DNA: TGTGCCAGCAGTTCCGGAGCGGGAGGGAGGAATGAGCAGTTCTTC; CDR3: CASSSGAGGRNEQFF; size: once; V: TRBV6-1; D: TRBD2; J: TRBJ2-1
DNA: TGCGCCAGCAGCCCGGGACAGGGTGGCTATGGCTACACCTTC; CDR3: CASSPGQGGYGYTF; size: -; V: TRBV11-2; D: TRBD1; J: TRBJ1-2
DNA: TGTGCCAGCAGCCCGACAGACATCTATGGCTACACCTTC; CDR3: CASSPTDIYGYTF; size: -; V: TRBV6-6; D: -; J: TRBJ1-2
DNA: TGTGCCAGCAGTTTTGGCCCCCATCGCGAGCAGTACTTC; CDR3: CASSFGPHREQYF; size: -; V: TRBV27; D: -; J: TRBJ2-7